Reported below is one T cell receptor (beta chain). Its antigen remains unidentified. Base qualities are not provided; no much larger clone lies one nucleotide away. V is clipped by 3 bases and J by 0 bases, and the sequence between their germline boundaries is 18 bases long. According to the germline V gene, CDR1 reads SGHRS and CDR2 reads YFSETQ. The CDR3 spans 18 residues, from the cysteine through the phenylalanine. Kept here is only the CDR3 DNA, which spans 54 bases and is read in frame from base 1. Genomic DNA was extracted from sorted cells for sequencing of the TCRbeta CDR3 region. The immunoSEQ Assay was used for sequencing of TCRbeta CDR3 regions. TCRdb carries this immuneACCESS record with in-frame sequences only. Its versions omit some clonotypes, under half of them owing to an unresolved V gene in the studies checked, with the rest unexplained. The sample table contains 65,000 to 95,000 clones; only one count was recorded for roughly 88% of them. The ten largest account for 0.65% to 0.95% of the sample.

The data were obtained in a study of OX40 agonist ivuxolimab in advanced cancers. With respect to the entire study: Ivuxolimab was an agonistic, fully human IgG2 monoclonal antibody directed against OX40 (CD134), a costimulatory receptor. Intravenous ivuxolimab was administered to patients every 2 weeks at six dose levels: 0.01, 0.1, 0.3, 1.5, 3 and 10 mg/kg. Of the 50 to 55 dose-escalation patients, hepatocellular carcinoma was present in some 19, melanoma in about 15, renal cell carcinoma in 9 and head and neck cancer in 9. A male proportion of around 80% and a mean age of 60 years, ranging from about 23 to 79, were recorded for the dose-escalation cohort. Prior anti-PD-1, anti-PD-L1 or anti-CTLA-4 therapy was permitted, and 40% to 50% of dose-escalation patients had received checkpoint inhibitors. Three dose-escalation patients achieved partial responses, one with hepatocellular carcinoma and two with cutaneous melanoma. The purpose of peripheral TCRbeta sequencing was to test whether ivuxolimab changed TCR sequence diversity and led to clonal T-cell expansion. The paper reports the monotherapy dose-escalation portion (N ≈ 50 patients) of the phase I ivuxolimab trial.

Patients with a history of autoimmune disease or receiving systemic immunosuppression were excluded from the trial. Peripheral blood for TCR sequencing was collected from all dose cohorts at baseline, on cycle 4 day 1, and on cycle 7 day 1. The samples were drawn from a first-in-human, open-label, multicenter phase I dose-escalation trial of ivuxolimab. Adults with locally advanced or metastatic melanoma, renal cell, hepatocellular, or head and neck squamous cell carcinoma were enrolled in the trial. Before TCR sequencing, CD4+ and CD8+ T cells were separately sorted from peripheral blood. The paper's findings and limits, for the study overall: On average, CD8+ T cells showed more expanded clones than CD4+ T cells after ivuxolimab. Low levels of normalized T-cell clonal expansion were also seen in some patients who did not respond. At doses from 0.1 to 3.0 mg/kg, clonal expansion was seen in both CD4+ and CD8+ blood T cells between baseline and week 6. The antigen specificity of the clonally expanded peripheral T cells was not determined. Partial responders in the 0.1-3.0 mg/kg groups had among the lowest normalized peripheral clonal expansion, especially among CD8+ T cells.

This chain is built from TRBV5-1 and TRBJ1-4; TRBD1 could be the D gene, as 6 bases match. This TCR came from an adult with an advanced solid tumor such as melanoma, head and neck, liver or kidney cancer. The sample in question was CD4+ or CD8+ T cells sorted from blood, obtained in a trial of the OX40 agonist ivuxolimab. CDR3 reads: CASSSKLTGAATNEKLFF. The nucleotide sequence is TGCGCCAGCAGCTCCAAACTTACGGGGGCCGCAACTAATGAAAAACTGTTTTTT.